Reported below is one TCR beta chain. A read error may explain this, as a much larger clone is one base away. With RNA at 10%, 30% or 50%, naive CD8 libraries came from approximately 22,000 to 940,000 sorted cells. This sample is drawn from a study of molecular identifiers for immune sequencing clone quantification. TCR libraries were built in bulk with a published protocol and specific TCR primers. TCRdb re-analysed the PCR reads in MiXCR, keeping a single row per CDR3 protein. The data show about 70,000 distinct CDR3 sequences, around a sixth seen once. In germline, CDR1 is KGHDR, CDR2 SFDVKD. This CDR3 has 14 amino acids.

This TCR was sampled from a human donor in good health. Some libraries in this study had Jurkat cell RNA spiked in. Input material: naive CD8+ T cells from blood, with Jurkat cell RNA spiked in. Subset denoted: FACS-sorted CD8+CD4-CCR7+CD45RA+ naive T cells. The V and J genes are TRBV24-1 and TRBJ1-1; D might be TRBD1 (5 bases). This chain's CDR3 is CATSGGAGRTGAFF. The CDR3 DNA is TGTGCCACCAGTGGCGGGGCAGGGAGGACTGGAGCTTTCTTT.